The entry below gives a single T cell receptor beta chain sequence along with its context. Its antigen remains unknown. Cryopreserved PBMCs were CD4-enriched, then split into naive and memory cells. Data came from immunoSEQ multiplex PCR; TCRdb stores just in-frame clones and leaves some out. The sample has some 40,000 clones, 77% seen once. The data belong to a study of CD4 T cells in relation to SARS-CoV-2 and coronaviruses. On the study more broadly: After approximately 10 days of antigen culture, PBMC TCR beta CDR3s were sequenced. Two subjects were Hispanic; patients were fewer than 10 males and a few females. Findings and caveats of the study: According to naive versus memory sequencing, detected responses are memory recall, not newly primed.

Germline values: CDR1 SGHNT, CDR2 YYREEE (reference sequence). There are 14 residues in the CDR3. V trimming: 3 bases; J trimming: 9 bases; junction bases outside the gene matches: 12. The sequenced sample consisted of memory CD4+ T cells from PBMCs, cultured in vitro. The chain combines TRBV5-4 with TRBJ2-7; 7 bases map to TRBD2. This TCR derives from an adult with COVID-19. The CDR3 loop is CASSYMPAGDSQYF. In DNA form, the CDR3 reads TGTGCCAGCAGCTATATGCCGGCGGGAGACTCGCAGTACTTC.